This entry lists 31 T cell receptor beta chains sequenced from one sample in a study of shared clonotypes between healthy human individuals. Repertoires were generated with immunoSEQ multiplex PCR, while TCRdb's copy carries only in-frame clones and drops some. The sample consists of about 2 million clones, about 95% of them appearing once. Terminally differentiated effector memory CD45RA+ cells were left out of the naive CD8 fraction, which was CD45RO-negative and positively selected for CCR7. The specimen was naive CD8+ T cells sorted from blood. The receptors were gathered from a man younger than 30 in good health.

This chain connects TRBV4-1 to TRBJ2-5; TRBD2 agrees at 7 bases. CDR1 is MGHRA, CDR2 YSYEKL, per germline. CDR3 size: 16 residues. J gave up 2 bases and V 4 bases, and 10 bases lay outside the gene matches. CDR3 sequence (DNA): TGCGCCAGCAGCCCGAAGGAGCGGGGCCAACAAGAGACCCAGTACTTC. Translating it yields CASSPKERGQQETQYF.

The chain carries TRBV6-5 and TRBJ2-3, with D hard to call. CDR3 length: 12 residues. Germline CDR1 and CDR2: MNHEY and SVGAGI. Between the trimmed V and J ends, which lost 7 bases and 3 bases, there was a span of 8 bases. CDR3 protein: CASNQGTDTQYF. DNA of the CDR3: TGTGCCAGCAATCAAGGGACAGATACGCAGTATTTT.

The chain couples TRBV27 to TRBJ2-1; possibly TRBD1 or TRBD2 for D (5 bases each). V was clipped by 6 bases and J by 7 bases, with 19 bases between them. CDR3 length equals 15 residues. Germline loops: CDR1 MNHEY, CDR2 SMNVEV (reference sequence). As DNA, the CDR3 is TGTGCCAGCAGGTCGGGGCCCTCGGGTGCTAATGAGCAGTTCTTC. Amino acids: CASRSGPSGANEQFF.

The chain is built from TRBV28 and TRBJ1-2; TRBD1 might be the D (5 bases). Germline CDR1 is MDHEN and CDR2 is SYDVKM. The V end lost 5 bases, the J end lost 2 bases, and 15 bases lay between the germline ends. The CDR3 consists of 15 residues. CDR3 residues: CASSPRLGPNYGYTF. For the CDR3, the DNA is TGTGCCAGCAGTCCCCGATTGGGGCCCAACTATGGCTACACCTTC.

The CDR3 here is CASSYGDSTDTQYF. For the CDR3, the DNA is TGTGCCAGCAGCTACGGGGATAGCACAGATACGCAGTATTTT. This chain joins TRBV13 and TRBJ2-3; D may be TRBD2 (5 bases). Germline V gives CDR1 PRHDT, CDR2 FYEKMQ (reference sequence). V lost 4 bases to trimming and J lost 0 bases, with 8 bases between them. There are 14 residues in the CDR3.

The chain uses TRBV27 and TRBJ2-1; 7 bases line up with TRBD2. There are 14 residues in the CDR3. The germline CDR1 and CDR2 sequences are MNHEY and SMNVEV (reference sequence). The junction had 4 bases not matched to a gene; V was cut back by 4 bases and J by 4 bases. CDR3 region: CASSWGGPYNEQFF. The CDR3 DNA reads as TGTGCCAGCAGTTGGGGGGGACCTTACAATGAGCAGTTCTTC.

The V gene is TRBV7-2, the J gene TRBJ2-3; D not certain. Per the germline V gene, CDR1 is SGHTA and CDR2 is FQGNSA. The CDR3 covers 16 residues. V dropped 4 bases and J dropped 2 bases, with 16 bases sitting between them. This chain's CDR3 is CASSSAGAFYTDTQYF. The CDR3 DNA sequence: TGTGCCAGCAGCTCGGCAGGAGCATTTTACACAGATACGCAGTATTTT.

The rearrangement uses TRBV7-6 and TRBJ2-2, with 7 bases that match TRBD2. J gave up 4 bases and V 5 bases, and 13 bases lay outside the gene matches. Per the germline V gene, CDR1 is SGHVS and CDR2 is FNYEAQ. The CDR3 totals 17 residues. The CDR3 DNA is TGTGCCAGCAGCCCGAACTTCGACGGGGGGAGCACCGGGGAGCTGTTTTTT. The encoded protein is CASSPNFDGGSTGELFF.

The CDR3 bases are TGTGCCACTCAACCCCGGGACGTTGATAGCAATCAGCCCCAGCATTTT. It codes for CATQPRDVDSNQPQHF. The chain recombines TRBV19 with TRBJ1-5; tentative D call: TRBD1 (5 bases). The CDR3 runs 16 residues. Germline-derived CDR1 and CDR2 are LNHDA and SQIVND (reference sequence). Deletions cut 10 bases from V and 0 bases from J, with 19 bases between.

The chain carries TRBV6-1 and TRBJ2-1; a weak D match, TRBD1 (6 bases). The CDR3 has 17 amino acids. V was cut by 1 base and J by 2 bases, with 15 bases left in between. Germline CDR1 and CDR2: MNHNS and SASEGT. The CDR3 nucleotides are TGTGCCAGCAGTGAAGGGGCGTCCAGGGGCCCCTACAATGAGCAGTTCTTC. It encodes CASSEGASRGPYNEQFF.

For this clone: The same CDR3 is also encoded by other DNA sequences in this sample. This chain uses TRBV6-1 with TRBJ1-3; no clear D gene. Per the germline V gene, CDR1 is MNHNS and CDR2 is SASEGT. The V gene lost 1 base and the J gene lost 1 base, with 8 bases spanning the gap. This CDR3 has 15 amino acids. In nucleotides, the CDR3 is TGTGCCAGCAGTGAAGGGGCAGGATCTGGAAACACCATATATTTT. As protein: CASSEGAGSGNTIYF.

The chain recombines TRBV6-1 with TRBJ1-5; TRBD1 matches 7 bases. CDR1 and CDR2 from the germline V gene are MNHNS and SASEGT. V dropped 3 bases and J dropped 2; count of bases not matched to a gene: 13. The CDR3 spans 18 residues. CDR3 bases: TGTGCCAGCAGTGATGCGCAGGGGGTTTTTCTTGGCAATCAGCCCCAGCATTTT. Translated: CASSDAQGVFLGNQPQHF.

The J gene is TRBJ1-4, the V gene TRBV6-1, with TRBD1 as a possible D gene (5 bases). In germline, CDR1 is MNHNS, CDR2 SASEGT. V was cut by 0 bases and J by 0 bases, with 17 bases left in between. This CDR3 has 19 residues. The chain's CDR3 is CASSEAPWGPNPTNEKLFF. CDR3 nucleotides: TGTGCCAGCAGTGAAGCGCCTTGGGGCCCCAACCCAACTAATGAAAAACTGTTTTTT.

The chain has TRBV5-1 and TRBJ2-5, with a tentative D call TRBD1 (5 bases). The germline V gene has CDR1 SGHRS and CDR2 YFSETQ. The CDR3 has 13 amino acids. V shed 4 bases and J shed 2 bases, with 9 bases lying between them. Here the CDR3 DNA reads TGCGCCAGCAGCAAGGGGAATCAAGAGACCCAGTACTTC. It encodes CASSKGNQETQYF.

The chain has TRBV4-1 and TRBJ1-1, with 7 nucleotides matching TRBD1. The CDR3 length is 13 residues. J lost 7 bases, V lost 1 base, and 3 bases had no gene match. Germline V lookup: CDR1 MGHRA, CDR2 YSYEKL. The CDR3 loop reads CASSQGRTGEAFF. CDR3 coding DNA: TGCGCCAGCAGCCAAGGGAGGACAGGTGAAGCTTTCTTT.

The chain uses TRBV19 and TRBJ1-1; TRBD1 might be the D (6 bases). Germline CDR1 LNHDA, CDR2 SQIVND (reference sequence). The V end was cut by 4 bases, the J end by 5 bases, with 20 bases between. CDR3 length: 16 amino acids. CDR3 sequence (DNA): TGTGCCAGTAGTACTCGGACAGAGGGCCCGTTAACTGAAGCTTTCTTT. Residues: CASSTRTEGPLTEAFF.

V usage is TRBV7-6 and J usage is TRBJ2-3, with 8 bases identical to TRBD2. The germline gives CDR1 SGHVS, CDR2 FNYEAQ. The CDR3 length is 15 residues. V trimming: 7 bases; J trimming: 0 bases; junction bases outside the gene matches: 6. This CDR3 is CASTAGGGSTDTQYF. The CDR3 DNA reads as TGTGCCAGCACCGCGGGGGGCGGGAGCACAGATACGCAGTATTTT.

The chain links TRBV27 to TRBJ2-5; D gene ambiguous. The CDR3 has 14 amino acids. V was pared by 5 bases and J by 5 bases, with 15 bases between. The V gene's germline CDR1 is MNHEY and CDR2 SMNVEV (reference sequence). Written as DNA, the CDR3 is TGTGCCAGCAGTCACATCGGGTCACCGGAGACCCAGTACTTC. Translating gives CASSHIGSPETQYF.

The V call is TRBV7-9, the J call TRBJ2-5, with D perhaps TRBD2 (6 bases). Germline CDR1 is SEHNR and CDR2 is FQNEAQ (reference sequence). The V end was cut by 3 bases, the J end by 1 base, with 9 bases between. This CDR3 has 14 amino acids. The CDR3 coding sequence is TGTGCCAGCAGCTTTCCGACTAGCCAAGAGACCCAGTACTTC. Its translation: CASSFPTSQETQYF.

The chain's CDR3 is CASSPWTGGEETQYF. CDR3 sequence (DNA): TGTGCCAGCAGTCCCTGGACAGGGGGAGAAGAGACCCAGTACTTC. V usage is TRBV27 and J usage is TRBJ2-5; 10 nucleotides line up with TRBD1. V dropped 5 bases and J dropped 3; count of bases not matched to a gene: 6. The CDR3 spans 15 residues. Germline V gene sequence: CDR1 MNHEY, CDR2 SMNVEV (reference sequence).

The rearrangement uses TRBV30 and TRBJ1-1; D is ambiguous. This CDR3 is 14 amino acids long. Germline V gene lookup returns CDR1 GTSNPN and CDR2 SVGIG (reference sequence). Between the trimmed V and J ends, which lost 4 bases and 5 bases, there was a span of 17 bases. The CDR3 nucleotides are TGTGCCTGGACCACGCCGTCTGGGCAGACTGAAGCTTTCTTT. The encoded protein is CAWTTPSGQTEAFF.

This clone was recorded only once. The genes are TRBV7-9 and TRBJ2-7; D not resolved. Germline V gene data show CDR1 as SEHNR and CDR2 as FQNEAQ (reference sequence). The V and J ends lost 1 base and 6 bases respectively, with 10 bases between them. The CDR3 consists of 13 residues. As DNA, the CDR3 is TGTGCCAGCAGCTTAGTTCGGAGTCCCGAGCAGTACTTC. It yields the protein CASSLVRSPEQYF.

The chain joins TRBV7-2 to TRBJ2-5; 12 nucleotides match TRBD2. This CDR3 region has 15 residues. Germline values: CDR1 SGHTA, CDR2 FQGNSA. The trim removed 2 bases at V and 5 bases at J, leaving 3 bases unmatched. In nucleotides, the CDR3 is TGTGCCAGCAGCTTACTAGCGGGAGGGCCGGAGACCCAGTACTTC. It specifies CASSLLAGGPETQYF.

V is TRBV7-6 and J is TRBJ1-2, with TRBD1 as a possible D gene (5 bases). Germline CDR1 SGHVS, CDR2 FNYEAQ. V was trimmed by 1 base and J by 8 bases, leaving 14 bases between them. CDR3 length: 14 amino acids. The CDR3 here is CASSLGDGGEGYTF. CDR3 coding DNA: TGTGCCAGCAGCTTAGGGGACGGGGGTGAGGGCTACACCTTC. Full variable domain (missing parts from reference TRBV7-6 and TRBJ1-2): GAGVSQSPRYKVTKRGQDVALRCDPISGHVSLYWYRQALGQGPEFLTYFNYEAQQDKSGLPNDRFSAERPEGSISTLTIQRTEQRDSAMYRCASSLGDGGEGYTFGSGTRLTVV.

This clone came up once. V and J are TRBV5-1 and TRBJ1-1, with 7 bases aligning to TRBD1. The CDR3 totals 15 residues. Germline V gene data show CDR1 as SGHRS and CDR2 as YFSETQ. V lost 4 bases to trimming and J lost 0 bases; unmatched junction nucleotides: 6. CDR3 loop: CASSTEGQMNTEAFF. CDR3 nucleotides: TGCGCCAGCAGCACGGAGGGACAGATGAACACTGAAGCTTTCTTT.

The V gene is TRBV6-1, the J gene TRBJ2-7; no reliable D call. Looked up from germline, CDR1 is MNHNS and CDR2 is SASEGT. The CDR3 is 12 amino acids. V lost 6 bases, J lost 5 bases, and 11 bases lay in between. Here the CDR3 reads CASRRWVHEQYF. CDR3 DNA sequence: TGTGCCAGCAGACGGTGGGTCCACGAGCAGTACTTC.

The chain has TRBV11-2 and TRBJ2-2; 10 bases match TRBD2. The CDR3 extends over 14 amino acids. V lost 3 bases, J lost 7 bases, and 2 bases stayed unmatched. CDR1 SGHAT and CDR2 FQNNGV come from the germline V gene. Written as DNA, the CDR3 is TGTGCCAGCAGCTTCGGACTAGCGGTCGGGGAGCTGTTTTTT. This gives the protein CASSFGLAVGELFF.

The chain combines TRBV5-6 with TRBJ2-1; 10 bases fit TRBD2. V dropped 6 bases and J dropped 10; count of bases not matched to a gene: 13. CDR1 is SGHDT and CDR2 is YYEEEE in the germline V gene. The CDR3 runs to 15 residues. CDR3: CASIPILAGAEEQFF. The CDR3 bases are TGTGCCAGCATCCCCATTCTAGCGGGAGCGGAGGAGCAGTTCTTC.

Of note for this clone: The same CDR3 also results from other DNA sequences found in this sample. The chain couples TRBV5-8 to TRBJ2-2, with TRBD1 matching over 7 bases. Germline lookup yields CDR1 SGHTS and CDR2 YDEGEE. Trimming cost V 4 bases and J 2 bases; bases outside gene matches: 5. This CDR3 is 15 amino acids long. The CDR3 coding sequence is TGTGCCAGCAGCCCCGGGACAGTTAACACCGGGGAGCTGTTTTTT. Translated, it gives CASSPGTVNTGELFF.

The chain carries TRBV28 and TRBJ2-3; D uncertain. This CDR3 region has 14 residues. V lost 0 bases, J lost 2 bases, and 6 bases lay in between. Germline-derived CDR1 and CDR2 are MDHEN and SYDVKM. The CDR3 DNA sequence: TGTGCCAGCAGTTTATGGGGGAACACAGATACGCAGTATTTT. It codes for CASSLWGNTDTQYF.

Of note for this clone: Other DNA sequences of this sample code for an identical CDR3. The CDR3 reads CASRGLENTEAFF. Written as DNA, the CDR3 is TGTGCCAGTAGGGGTCTTGAGAACACTGAAGCTTTCTTT. This sequence joins TRBV19 and TRBJ1-1; D remains unclear. The CDR3 contains 13 residues. Trimming shortened V by 6 bases and J by 1 base, and 9 bases separated the two germline ends. Germline lookup yields CDR1 LNHDA and CDR2 SQIVND (reference sequence).